This passage covers 27 T cell receptor beta chains from one sample sequenced in a study of human T cells and chemical hapten exposure. A single record per CDR3 protein comes from TCRdb applying MiXCR to the RACE reads. The table has about 360,000 distinct CDR3 sequences, under 8% seen once; the top ten hold 7.5% to 9%. Time point denoted: patch test 1, 2 weeks after DPC sensitization. Stated treatment: therapeutic diphenylcyclopropenone sensitization with weekly scalp DPC. Sequenced material: whole blood, taken in connection with sensitization to the hapten diphenylcyclopropenone (DPC). The source of these receptors is a woman between 18 and 29 years old with alopecia areata. Some clones in this sample may be carry-over from other donors' samples.

V gene TRBV27 combines with J gene TRBJ2-5; a weak D match, TRBD2 (6 bases). The germline V gene encodes CDR1 MNHEY and CDR2 SMNVEV (reference sequence). CDR3 size: 15 residues. V was trimmed by 5 bases and J by 5 bases, leaving 18 bases between them. CDR3 DNA: TGTGCCAGCAGTCCCCGGGGACTTCCGGGGGAGACCCAGTACTTC. This codes for CASSPRGLPGETQYF.

This clonotype showed up just a few times. The chain is built from TRBV4-1 and TRBJ2-1; D might be TRBD2 (7 bases). The CDR3 extends over 16 amino acids. CDR1 is MGHRA and CDR2 is YSYEKL in the germline V gene. V lost 0 bases, J lost 5 bases, and 14 bases lay in between. The CDR3 sequence is CASSQDPRGANNEQFF. The CDR3 DNA reads TGCGCCAGCAGCCAAGATCCCCGGGGGGCCAACAATGAGCAGTTCTTC.

This clonotype was seen more than once but under ten times. The chain is built from TRBV9 and TRBJ1-5; D not certain. The CDR3 consists of 13 residues. Per the germline V gene, CDR1 is SGDLS and CDR2 is YYNGEE. Trimming pared 1 base from V and 5 bases from J, leaving 7 bases between. The CDR3 protein is CASSVMADQPQHF. The CDR3, as DNA: TGTGCCAGCAGCGTAATGGCGGATCAGCCCCAGCATTTT.

This clonotype showed up many times. The chain employs TRBV4-3 and TRBJ2-2; no firm D call. Trimming shortened V by 0 bases and J by 4 bases, and 9 bases separated the two germline ends. Germline lookup yields CDR1 LGHNA and CDR2 YSLEER. The CDR3 spans 15 residues. CDR3 in amino acids: CASSQDEFTTGELFF. The CDR3 bases are TGCGCCAGCAGCCAAGATGAGTTTACCACCGGGGAGCTGTTTTTT.

The table lists this clonotype with a few counts. The genes are TRBV7-2 and TRBJ2-3, with 13 bases lining up with TRBD2. This CDR3 comprises 18 residues. Germline CDR1 and CDR2: SGHTA and FQGNSA. Unmatched junction bases numbered 13, after V lost 4 bases and J lost 6 bases. The CDR3 DNA reads TGTGCCAGCAGCTCGGGACTAGCGGGGCTCGCATTGGTGGATACGCAGTATTTT. Translation gives CASSSGLAGLALVDTQYF.

This clonotype was observed a few times. The rearrangement joins TRBV18 to TRBJ1-1, with D uncertain. V dropped 0 bases and J dropped 7 bases, with 15 bases sitting between them. This CDR3 has 15 amino acids. Germline CDR1 KGHSH, CDR2 LQKENI. The CDR3 coding sequence is TGTGCCAGCTCACCACCGTCCGAACCGCTACTTGAAGCTTTCTTT. Translation: CASSPPSEPLLEAFF.

This clonotype was counted a few times. V usage is TRBV12-3 or TRBV12-4 and J usage is TRBJ1-4; D is undetermined. V lost 1 base to trimming and J lost 3 bases, with 9 bases between them. This CDR3 has 15 residues. The chain's CDR3 is CASSLGPWANEKLFF. For the CDR3, the DNA is TGTGCCAGCAGTTTAGGACCCTGGGCTAATGAAAAACTGTTTTTT.

This clonotype occurred many times. The chain employs TRBV28 and TRBJ2-5, with D perhaps TRBD2 (6 bases). Trimming took 6 bases from V and 0 from J, leaving 8 bases between them. The germline gives CDR1 MDHEN, CDR2 SYDVKM. The CDR3 covers 13 residues. CDR3 nucleotides: TGTGCCAGCAGCCGGGACTACCAAGAGACCCAGTACTTC. Amino acid sequence: CASSRDYQETQYF.

Ten or more counts support this clonotype. The chain links TRBV5-1 to TRBJ2-4; TRBD1 matches 7 bases. From germline, CDR1 is SGHRS and CDR2 YFSETQ. V lost 4 bases and J lost 12; bases outside the gene matches: 16. This CDR3 is 15 amino acids long. Here the CDR3 reads CASSPIEDRSQNQYF. The CDR3 DNA reads TGCGCCAGCAGCCCGATAGAGGACAGGTCGCAGAATCAGTACTTC.

The J gene is TRBJ1-2, the V gene TRBV28, with D unclear. V lost 3 bases, J lost 8 bases, and 10 bases lay in between. The CDR3 spans 12 residues. Germline lookup yields CDR1 MDHEN and CDR2 SYDVKM. CDR3 in amino acids: CASSFPGSGYTF. In DNA, the CDR3 is TGTGCCAGCAGTTTTCCCGGCTCGGGCTACACCTTC.

With respect to this clonotype: One base away lies a much larger clone, so this may be a sequencing read error. V gene TRBV20-1 combines with J gene TRBJ2-3; 14 nucleotides match TRBD2. There are 16 residues in the CDR3. Germline V lookup: CDR1 DFQATT, CDR2 SNEGSKA (reference sequence). CDR3 sequence reads: CSQGTSGSPSTYTQYF. The DNA of the CDR3 is TGCAGTCAAGGGACTAGCGGGAGTCCTAGCACATATACGCAGTATTTT.

This clonotype occurred many times. V gene TRBV6-5 combines with J gene TRBJ2-3; the match to TRBD2 covers 7 bases. Trimming cost V 2 bases and J 2 bases; bases outside gene matches: 13. The V gene's germline CDR1 is MNHEY and CDR2 SVGAGI. The CDR3 runs to 18 residues. CDR3 nucleotides: TGTGCCAGCAGTTACGGGGCGGGGGAGATGAGGGACACAGATACGCAGTATTTT. Protein: CASSYGAGEMRDTDTQYF.

V is TRBV6-5 and J is TRBJ1-1; D is undetermined. From germline, CDR1 is MNHEY and CDR2 SVGAGI. V dropped 8 bases and J dropped 1 base, with 14 bases sitting between them. The CDR3 totals 14 residues. The CDR3 protein is CASESPSENTEAFF. Written as DNA, the CDR3 is TGTGCCAGCGAATCCCCCAGTGAGAACACTGAAGCTTTCTTT.

This clonotype was seen a handful of times. The chain combines TRBV5-5 with TRBJ1-4; no clear D gene. The CDR3 contains 14 residues. From germline, CDR1 is SGHKS and CDR2 YYEKEE (reference sequence). Trimming took off 4 bases at V and 8 bases at J, with 15 bases between the two ends. In nucleotides, the CDR3 is TGTGCCAGCAGCCCGGGTCGGCCTGTGGAAAAACTGTTTTTT. Translated, it gives CASSPGRPVEKLFF.

This clonotype has a count of ten or more. The chain recombines TRBV7-9 with TRBJ1-3, with unresolved D. The CDR3 has 17 residues. The V end lost 4 bases, the J end lost 1 base, and 17 bases lay between the germline ends. The germline V gene has CDR1 SEHNR and CDR2 FQNEAQ (reference sequence). CDR3 region: CASSSHWAGGSGNTIYF. CDR3 DNA sequence: TGTGCCAGCAGCTCCCATTGGGCAGGAGGTTCTGGAAACACCATATATTTT.

Regarding this clonotype: It may be a read error: a sequence one base away is much more abundant. This chain joins TRBV7-9 and TRBJ1-6; no definite D call. The germline V and J ends were trimmed by 9 bases and 7 bases, with 13 bases remaining between them. This CDR3 is 13 amino acids long. The germline V gene has CDR1 SEHNR and CDR2 FQNEAQ (reference sequence). Here the CDR3 reads CARSPIGNSPLHF. CDR3 nucleotide sequence: TGTGCCAGAAGCCCCATTGGGAATTCACCCCTCCACTTT.

This clonotype was counted at least ten times. The chain combines TRBV5-1 with TRBJ2-6; 7 bases line up with TRBD1. Trimming at V came to 2 bases and at J to 2 bases, leaving 7 bases not matched to a gene. Germline V gene sequence: CDR1 SGHRS, CDR2 YFSETQ. The CDR3 covers 17 residues. CDR3 protein: CASSLFQGDTGANVLTF. CDR3 nucleotides: TGCGCCAGCAGCTTATTCCAGGGGGACACTGGGGCCAACGTCCTGACTTTC.

V is TRBV12-3 or TRBV12-4 and J is TRBJ2-1; no firm D call. This CDR3 is built from 12 residues. The germline V and J ends were trimmed by 2 bases and 4 bases, with 3 bases remaining between them. This CDR3 reads CASSLLYNEQFF. CDR3 bases: TGTGCCAGCAGTTTACTTTACAATGAGCAGTTCTTC.

This clonotype was detected many times. The chain uses TRBV12-3 or TRBV12-4 and TRBJ2-7, with 7 bases aligning to TRBD1. The CDR3 is 14 amino acids. V trimming: 2 bases; J trimming: 5 bases; junction bases outside the gene matches: 6. CDR3 nucleotide sequence: TGTGCCAGCAGTTTACCTGACAGGGTGAACGAGCAGTACTTC. Its protein product is CASSLPDRVNEQYF.

The chain links TRBV7-9 to TRBJ2-3; D possibly uses TRBD1 or TRBD2 (5 bases each). The CDR3 has 18 residues. V lost 0 bases and J 2 bases, leaving 18 bases between the germline ends. From germline, CDR1 is SEHNR and CDR2 FQNEAQ (reference sequence). The CDR3 loop reads CASSLAEYQGDFTDTQYF. In DNA, the CDR3 is TGTGCCAGCAGCTTAGCGGAGTACCAGGGAGATTTCACAGATACGCAGTATTTT.

The chain employs TRBV7-8 and TRBJ1-2, with D unclear. Trimming shortened V by 2 bases and J by 4 bases, and 11 bases separated the two germline ends. The CDR3 loop spans 14 amino acids. Germline V gene data show CDR1 as SGHVS and CDR2 as FQNEAQ. The CDR3 nucleotides are TGTGCCAGCAGCTTAAGTTCAAGTTTCTATGGCTACACCTTC. This translates into CASSLSSSFYGYTF.

V gene TRBV5-1 combines with J gene TRBJ1-1, with a tentative D call TRBD1 (5 bases). V lost 3 bases, J lost 8 bases, and 14 bases lay in between. The CDR3 length is 13 residues. Germline CDR1 reads SGHRS; CDR2 reads YFSETQ. This CDR3 reads CASSSLEEGEAFF. The CDR3 coding sequence is TGCGCCAGCAGCTCCCTGGAGGAGGGGGAAGCTTTCTTT.

The table lists this clonotype with a few counts. CDR3 nucleotides: TGCGCCAGCAGCTTTGGGGCACCAGATAATTCACCCCTCCACTTT. Its translation: CASSFGAPDNSPLHF. The V call is TRBV5-1, the J call TRBJ1-6, with D maybe TRBD1 (5 bases). The V end was cut by 2 bases, the J end by 5 bases, with 11 bases between. Germline loops: CDR1 SGHRS, CDR2 YFSETQ. This CDR3 is built from 15 residues.

This sequence joins TRBV6-5 and TRBJ1-1; D is undetermined. V lost 2 bases, J lost 6 bases, and 13 bases lay in between. The CDR3 is 14 residues long. The germline CDR1 and CDR2 sequences are MNHEY and SVGAGI. CDR3 nucleotide sequence: TGTGCCAGCAGTTACCTCACTCCAGGAGCTGAAGCTTTCTTT. Translating gives CASSYLTPGAEAFF.

Regarding this clonotype: A much larger clone is a single base away; this may be a read error. This chain uses TRBV2 with TRBJ2-7; tentatively, D is TRBD2 (5 bases). The CDR3 covers 14 residues. Trimming stripped 5 bases from V and 3 bases from J, with 14 bases between. CDR1 is SNHLY and CDR2 is FYNNEI in the germline V gene. The CDR3: CASSHRESYYEQYF. CDR3 DNA: TGTGCCAGCAGTCACCGGGAAAGTTACTACGAGCAGTACTTC.

CDR3 nucleotides: TGTGCCAGCAGCTCGATGAATTACGAGCAGTACTTC. Its protein product is CASSSMNYEQYF. The rearrangement links TRBV11-2 to TRBJ2-7, with unresolved D. The V and J ends lost 4 bases and 4 bases respectively, with 8 bases between them. The CDR3 is 12 amino acids. The germline gives CDR1 SGHAT, CDR2 FQNNGV.

This clonotype occurred a few times. The rearrangement links TRBV4-2 to TRBJ2-6; TRBD2 agrees at 7 bases. This CDR3 region has 14 residues. Germline-derived CDR1 and CDR2 are LGHNA and YNFKEQ. V shed 8 bases, J shed 0 bases, and the junction held 1 base outside the gene matches. This chain's CDR3 is CASRGDSGANVLTF. In DNA, the CDR3 is TGTGCCAGCCGGGGGGACTCTGGGGCCAACGTCCTGACTTTC.